Only one count was recorded for the clone carrying this T cell receptor beta chain. The CDR3 extends over 16 amino acids. CDR1 is MNHEY, CDR2 SVGAGI, per germline. Trimming cost V 0 bases and J 0 bases, with 9 bases left between them. The data originate from a study of blood T cell repertoires in COVID-19. About the study: The study drew acute and convalescent COVID-19 samples from the United States, Italy and Spain. Nucleic acid was either cDNA or gDNA, and it came from T cells, B-cell-depleted T cells, or PBMCs.

In the authors' workflow: Estimation of nucleated cell counts relied on the amplification of reference gene primers. The protocol was immunoSEQ multiplex PCR, while the TCRdb copy is restricted to in-frame clones and leaves out a portion. For V, J and clone size, that table is used; D and trimming come from the DNA. The sample has some 210,000 clones; about 91% are singletons. Specimen: peripheral blood. V usage is TRBV6-5 and J usage is TRBJ1-3, with D perhaps TRBD1 (6 bases). This sequence was found in a woman in her thirties or forties with acute or convalescent COVID-19. CDR3 sequence reads: CASSYSPGDSGNTIYF. In DNA, the CDR3 is TGTGCCAGCAGTTACTCACCAGGGGACTCTGGAAACACCATATATTTT.